This is a list of T cell receptor beta chains from one sample in a study of cytomegalovirus exposure and HLA in healthy donors. Profiled with immunoSEQ multiplex PCR; TCRdb holds only in-frame clones, not every one. The table includes around 130,000 clones, about 80% detected once. Sequences were obtained from PBMCs. The source of these receptors is a woman aged 40 to 55 in good health and CMV-seronegative. Each CDR3 is given without its conserved first and last residue. Clone size is given for some rows only: seen once, a few or many times, or a class if the clone is expanded.

>TRBV29-1|TRBJ2-5|few
SVDPGGETQY
>TRBV6-5|TRBJ2-1|-
ASSYGSSGGPKEQF
>TRBV18|TRBJ1-6|-
ASSPSGTSVLPLH
>TRBV27|TRBJ1-2|-
ASSAGLGLYQDYT
>TRBV6-5|TRBJ2-5|-
ASSSPAGGYQETQY
>TRBV9|TRBJ2-3|-
ASKGGGDTQY
>TRBV5-1|TRBJ1-2|-
ASSDGQGSRGYT
>TRBV7-2|TRBJ2-1|once
ASSLTHSGRFYNEQF
>TRBV4-2|TRBJ1-3|-
ASSREGASENTIY
>TRBV5-1|TRBJ2-3|many
ASSLLAGGPDTQY
>TRBV2|TRBJ1-4|few
ASRRTGGEREKLF
>TRBV14|TRBJ1-6|-
ASSQTTGSSLH
>TRBV11-1|TRBJ2-2|-
ASSVTENTGELF
>TRBV2|TRBJ2-3|-
ASSRTGGTDTQY
>TRBV5-4|TRBJ2-7|once
ASSNQLAGEEEQY
>TRBV25-1|TRBJ2-5|-
ASSEYGEQY
>TRBV4-2|TRBJ1-1|-
ASREDSTEAF
>TRBV5-1|TRBJ2-1|once
ASSLYGTGFYDEQF
>TRBV9|TRBJ2-7|-
ASSVEQGAFYEQY
>TRBV7-2|TRBJ2-2|-
ASSLVASGGTNTGELF
>TRBV27|TRBJ1-2|few
ASSMTGGYGYT
>TRBV9|TRBJ1-4|-
ASSSRVDPEGAGEKLF
>TRBV28|TRBJ1-3|once
ASSLAAPVMSIY
>TRBV6-1|TRBJ1-1|-
ASSLEHTEAF
>TRBV11-2|TRBJ1-4|-
ASSVLGQGREKLF
>TRBV5-4|TRBJ2-2|-
ASSLEGGNTGELF
>TRBV5-1|TRBJ1-1|-
ASSPDRVTEAF
>TRBV5-5|TRBJ1-1|-
ASSLASGNTEAF
>TRBV19|TRBJ2-7|-
ASSRGRNTNYEQY
>TRBV29-1|TRBJ2-7|-
SVAVRPTSYEQY
>TRBV7-3|TRBJ2-1|-
ASSLNPRTVGSYNEQF
>TRBV5-1|TRBJ2-7|-
ASSLGSSYEQY
>TRBV7-3|TRBJ2-7|-
ASSPGLAGGYEQY
>TRBV6-6|TRBJ1-2|-
ASSYDGGFGYT
>TRBV6-6|TRBJ2-1|-
ASSYGLAMYNEQF
>TRBV2|TRBJ1-4|once
ASSDPPGILTYNEKLF
>TRBV9|TRBJ2-5|-
ASSVSGRAQETQY
>TRBV7-9|TRBJ1-1|-
ASSWTDQNTEAF
>TRBV7-9|TRBJ2-3|-
SSSSQTSGTDTQY
>TRBV28|TRBJ1-2|-
ASSLSRRGYT
>TRBV4-2|TRBJ1-1|-
ASSQELAGPTTEAF
>TRBV7-2|TRBJ1-2|-
ASSPDRDGYT